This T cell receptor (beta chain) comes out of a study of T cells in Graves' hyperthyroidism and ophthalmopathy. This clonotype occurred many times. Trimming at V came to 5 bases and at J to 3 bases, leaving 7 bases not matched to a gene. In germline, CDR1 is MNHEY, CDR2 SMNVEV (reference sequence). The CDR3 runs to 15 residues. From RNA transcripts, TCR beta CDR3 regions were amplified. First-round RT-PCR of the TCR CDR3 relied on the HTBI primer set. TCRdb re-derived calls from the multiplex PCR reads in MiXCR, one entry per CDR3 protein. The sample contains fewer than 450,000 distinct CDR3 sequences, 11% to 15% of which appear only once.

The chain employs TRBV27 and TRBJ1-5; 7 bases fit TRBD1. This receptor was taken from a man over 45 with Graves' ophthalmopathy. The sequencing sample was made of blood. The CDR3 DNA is TGTGCCAGCAGTCAACAACAGGGGCCCAATCAGCCCCAGCATTTT. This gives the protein CASSQQQGPNQPQHF.